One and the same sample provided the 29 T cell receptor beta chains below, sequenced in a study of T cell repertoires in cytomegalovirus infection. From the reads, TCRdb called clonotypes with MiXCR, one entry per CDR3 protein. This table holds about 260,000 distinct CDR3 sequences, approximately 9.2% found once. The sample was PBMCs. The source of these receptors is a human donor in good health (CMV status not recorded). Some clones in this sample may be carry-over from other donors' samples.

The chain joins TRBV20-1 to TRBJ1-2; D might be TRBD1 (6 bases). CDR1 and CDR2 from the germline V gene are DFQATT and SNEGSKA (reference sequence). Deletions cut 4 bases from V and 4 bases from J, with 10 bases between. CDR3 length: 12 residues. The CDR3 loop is CSANRDAYGYTF. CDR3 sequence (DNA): TGCAGTGCTAACAGGGATGCCTATGGCTACACCTTC.

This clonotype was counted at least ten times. The CDR3 DNA follows: TGCAGTGCTAGATTATCTGGCTACACCTTC. Translated: CSARLSGYTF. This chain connects TRBV20-1 to TRBJ1-2; unclear D gene. V lost 2 bases and J 7 bases, leaving 5 bases between the germline ends. This CDR3 region has 10 residues. Germline V gene data show CDR1 as DFQATT and CDR2 as SNEGSKA (reference sequence).

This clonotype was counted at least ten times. CDR3 region: CASSLKGMNTEAFF. The CDR3 nucleotides read TGTGCCAGCAGCTTAAAGGGGATGAACACTGAAGCTTTCTTT. The V and J genes are TRBV7-2 and TRBJ1-1; perhaps TRBD1 as D (5 bases). From germline, CDR1 is SGHTA and CDR2 FQGNSA. The CDR3 sequence is 14 residues long. Trimming took 2 bases from V and 0 from J, leaving 7 bases between them. Drawing the rest from reference TRBV7-2 and TRBJ1-1, the complete variable domain is GAGVSQSPSNKVTEKGKDVELRCDPISGHTALYWYRQSLGQGLEFLIYFQGNSAPDKSGLPSDRFSAERTGGSVSTLTIQRTQQEDSAVYLCASSLKGMNTEAFFGQGTRLTVV.

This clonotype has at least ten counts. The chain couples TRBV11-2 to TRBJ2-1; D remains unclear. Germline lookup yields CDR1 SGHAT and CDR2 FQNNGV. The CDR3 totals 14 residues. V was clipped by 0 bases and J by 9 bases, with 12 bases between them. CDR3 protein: CASSLDREIGEQFF. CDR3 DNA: TGTGCCAGCAGCTTAGATCGCGAGATCGGTGAGCAGTTCTTC.

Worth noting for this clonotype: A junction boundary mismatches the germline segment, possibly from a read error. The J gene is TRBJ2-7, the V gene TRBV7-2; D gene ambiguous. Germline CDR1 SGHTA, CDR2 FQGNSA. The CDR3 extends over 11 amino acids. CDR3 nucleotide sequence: TGTGCCAGCAGCTTTCAGACCGGTATACACTTC. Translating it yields CASSFQTGIHF.

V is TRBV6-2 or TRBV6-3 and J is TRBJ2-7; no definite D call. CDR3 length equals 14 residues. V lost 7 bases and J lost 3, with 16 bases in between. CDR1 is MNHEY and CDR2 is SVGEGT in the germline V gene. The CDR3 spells CASTKRISIYEQYF. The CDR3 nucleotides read TGTGCCAGCACCAAACGGATTTCAATCTACGAGCAGTACTTC.

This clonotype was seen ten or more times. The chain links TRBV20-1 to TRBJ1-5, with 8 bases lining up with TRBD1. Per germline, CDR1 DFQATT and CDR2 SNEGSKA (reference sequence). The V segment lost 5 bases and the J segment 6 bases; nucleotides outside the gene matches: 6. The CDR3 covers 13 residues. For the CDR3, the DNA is TGCAGTGCTCTACAGGGGGTCGTTCAGCCCCAGCATTTT. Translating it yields CSALQGVVQPQHF.

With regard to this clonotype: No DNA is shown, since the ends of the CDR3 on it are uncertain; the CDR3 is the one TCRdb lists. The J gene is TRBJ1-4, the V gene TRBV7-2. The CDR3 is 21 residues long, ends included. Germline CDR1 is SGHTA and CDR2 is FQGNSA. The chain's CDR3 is CASSSDGYYGYTFGSNEKLFF.

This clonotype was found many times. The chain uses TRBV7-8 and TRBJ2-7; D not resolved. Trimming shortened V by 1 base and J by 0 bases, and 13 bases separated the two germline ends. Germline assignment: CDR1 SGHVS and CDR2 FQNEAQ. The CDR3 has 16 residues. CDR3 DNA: TGTGCCAGCAGCTTAGGTCCCGGTCAAAGCTCCTACGAGCAGTACTTC. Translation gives CASSLGPGQSSYEQYF.

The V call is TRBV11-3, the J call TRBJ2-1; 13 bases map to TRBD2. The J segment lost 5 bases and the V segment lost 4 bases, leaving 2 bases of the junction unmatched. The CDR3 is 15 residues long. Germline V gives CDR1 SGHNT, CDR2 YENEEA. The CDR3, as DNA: TGTGCCAGCAGCTCACTAGCGGGAGGGGACAATGAGCAGTTCTTC. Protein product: CASSSLAGGDNEQFF.

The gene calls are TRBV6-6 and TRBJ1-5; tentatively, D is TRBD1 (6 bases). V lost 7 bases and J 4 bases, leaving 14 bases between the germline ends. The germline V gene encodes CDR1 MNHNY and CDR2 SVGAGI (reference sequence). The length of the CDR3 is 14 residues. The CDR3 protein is CASTTGLGNQPQHF. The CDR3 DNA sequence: TGTGCCAGCACCACAGGGTTAGGAAATCAGCCCCAGCATTTT.

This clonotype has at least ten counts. The DNA of the CDR3 is TGTGCCAGCAGTTTCGAGCCGGGACAGGGGAAGGTAGTGACTGAAGCTTTCTTT. It yields the protein CASSFEPGQGKVVTEAFF. This sequence joins TRBV6-2 or TRBV6-3 and TRBJ1-1; the match to TRBD1 covers 10 bases. CDR1 and CDR2 (germline): MNHEY, SVGEGT. This CDR3 has 18 residues. Unmatched junction bases numbered 16, after V lost 4 bases and J lost 5 bases.

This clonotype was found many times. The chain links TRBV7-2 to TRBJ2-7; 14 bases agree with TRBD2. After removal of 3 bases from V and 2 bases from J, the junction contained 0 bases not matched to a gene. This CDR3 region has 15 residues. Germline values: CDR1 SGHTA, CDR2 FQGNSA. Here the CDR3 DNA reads TGTGCCAGCAGCTTGGGACTAGCGGGAGCCTACGAGCAGTACTTC. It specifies CASSLGLAGAYEQYF.

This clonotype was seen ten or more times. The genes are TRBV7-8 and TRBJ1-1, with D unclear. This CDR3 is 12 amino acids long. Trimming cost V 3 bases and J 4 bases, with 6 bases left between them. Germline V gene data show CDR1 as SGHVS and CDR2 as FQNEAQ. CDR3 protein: CASSFDGTEAFF. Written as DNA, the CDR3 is TGTGCCAGCAGCTTCGACGGCACTGAAGCTTTCTTT.

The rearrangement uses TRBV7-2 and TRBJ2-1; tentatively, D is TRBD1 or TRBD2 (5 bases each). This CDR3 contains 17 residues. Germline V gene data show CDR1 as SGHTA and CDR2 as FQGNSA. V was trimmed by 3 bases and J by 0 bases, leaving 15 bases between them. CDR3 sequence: CASSFTRGASSYNEQFF. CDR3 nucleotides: TGTGCCAGCAGCTTTACCAGAGGGGCCAGCTCCTACAATGAGCAGTTCTTC.

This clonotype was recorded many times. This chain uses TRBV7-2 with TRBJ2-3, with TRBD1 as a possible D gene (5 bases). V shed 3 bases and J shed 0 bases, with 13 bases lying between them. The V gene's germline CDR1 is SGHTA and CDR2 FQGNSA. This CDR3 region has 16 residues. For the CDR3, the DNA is TGTGCCAGCAGCTTGGGGCTCGGTCCTAGCACAGATACGCAGTATTTT. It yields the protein CASSLGLGPSTDTQYF. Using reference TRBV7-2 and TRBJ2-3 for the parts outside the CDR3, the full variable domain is GAGVSQSPSNKVTEKGKDVELRCDPISGHTALYWYRQSLGQGLEFLIYFQGNSAPDKSGLPSDRFSAERTGGSVSTLTIQRTQQEDSAVYLCASSLGLGPSTDTQYFGPGTRLTVL.

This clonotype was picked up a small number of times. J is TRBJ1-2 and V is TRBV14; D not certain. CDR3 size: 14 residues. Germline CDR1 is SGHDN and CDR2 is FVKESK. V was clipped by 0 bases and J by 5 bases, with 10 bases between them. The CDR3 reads CASSQDPRGYGYTF. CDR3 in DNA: TGTGCCAGCAGCCAAGATCCCAGAGGTTATGGCTACACCTTC.

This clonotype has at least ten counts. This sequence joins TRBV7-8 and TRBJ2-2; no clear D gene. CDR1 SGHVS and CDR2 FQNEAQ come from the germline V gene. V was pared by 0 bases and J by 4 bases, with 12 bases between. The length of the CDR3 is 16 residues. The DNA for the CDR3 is TGTGCCAGCAGCTTAGCGGTACAACGCGGCACCGGGGAGCTGTTTTTT. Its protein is CASSLAVQRGTGELFF.

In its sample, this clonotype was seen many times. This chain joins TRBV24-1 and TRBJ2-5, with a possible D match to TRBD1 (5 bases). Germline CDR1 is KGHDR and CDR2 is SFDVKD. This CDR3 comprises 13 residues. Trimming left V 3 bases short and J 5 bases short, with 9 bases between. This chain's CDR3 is CATSDGAGETQYF. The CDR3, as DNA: TGTGCCACCAGTGATGGGGCCGGCGAGACCCAGTACTTC.

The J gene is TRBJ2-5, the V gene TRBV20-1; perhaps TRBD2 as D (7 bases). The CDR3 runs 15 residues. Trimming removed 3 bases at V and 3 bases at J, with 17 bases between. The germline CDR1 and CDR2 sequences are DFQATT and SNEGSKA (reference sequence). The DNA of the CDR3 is TGCAGTGCTAGGAGCGGACTAGGGGGTAAAGAGACCCAGTACTTC. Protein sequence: CSARSGLGGKETQYF.

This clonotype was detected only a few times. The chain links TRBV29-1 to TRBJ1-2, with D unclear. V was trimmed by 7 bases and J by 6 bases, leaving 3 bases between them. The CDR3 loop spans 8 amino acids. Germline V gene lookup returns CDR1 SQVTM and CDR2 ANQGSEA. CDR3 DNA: TGCAGCGCGGATGGCTACACCTTC. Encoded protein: CSADGYTF.

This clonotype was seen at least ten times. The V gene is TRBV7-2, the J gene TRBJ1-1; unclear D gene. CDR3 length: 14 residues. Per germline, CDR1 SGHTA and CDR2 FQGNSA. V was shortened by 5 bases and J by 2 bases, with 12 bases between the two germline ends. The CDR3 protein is CASSPDTRNTEAFF. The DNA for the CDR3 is TGTGCCAGCAGCCCCGACACCCGAAACACTGAAGCTTTCTTT.

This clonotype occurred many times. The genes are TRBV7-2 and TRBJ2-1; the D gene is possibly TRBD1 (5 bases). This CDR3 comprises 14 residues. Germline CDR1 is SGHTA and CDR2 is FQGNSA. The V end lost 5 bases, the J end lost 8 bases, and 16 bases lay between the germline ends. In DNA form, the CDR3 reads TGTGCCAGCAGCCACCCGCGCGTAGGGGATGAGCAGTTCTTC. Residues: CASSHPRVGDEQFF.

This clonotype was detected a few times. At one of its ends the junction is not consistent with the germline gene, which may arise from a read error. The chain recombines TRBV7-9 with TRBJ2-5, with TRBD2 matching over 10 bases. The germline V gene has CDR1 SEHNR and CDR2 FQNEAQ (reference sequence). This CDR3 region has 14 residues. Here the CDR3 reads CASSVAGGAETQYF. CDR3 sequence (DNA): TGTGCCAGCAGCGTAGCGGGGGGAGCGGAGACCCAGTACTTC.

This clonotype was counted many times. CDR3 in amino acids: CASSLDRGDEQYF. DNA for the CDR3: TGTGCCAGCAGCTTGGACAGGGGAGACGAGCAGTACTTC. V usage is TRBV7-9 and J usage is TRBJ2-7; 9 bases are shared with TRBD1. The ends lost 3 bases at V and 5 bases at J; junction bases unmatched: 2. CDR3 length: 13 amino acids. CDR1 SEHNR and CDR2 FQNEAQ come from the germline V gene (reference sequence).

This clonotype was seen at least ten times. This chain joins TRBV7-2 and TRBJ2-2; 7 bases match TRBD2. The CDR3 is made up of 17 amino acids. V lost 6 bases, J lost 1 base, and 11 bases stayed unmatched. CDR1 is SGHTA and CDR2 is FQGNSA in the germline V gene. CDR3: CASSPAITGGNTGELFF. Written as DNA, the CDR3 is TGTGCCAGCAGTCCCGCAATTACGGGAGGGAACACCGGGGAGCTGTTTTTT. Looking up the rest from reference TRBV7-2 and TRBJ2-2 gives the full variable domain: GAGVSQSPSNKVTEKGKDVELRCDPISGHTALYWYRQSLGQGLEFLIYFQGNSAPDKSGLPSDRFSAERTGGSVSTLTIQRTQQEDSAVYLCASSPAITGGNTGELFFGEGSRLTVL.

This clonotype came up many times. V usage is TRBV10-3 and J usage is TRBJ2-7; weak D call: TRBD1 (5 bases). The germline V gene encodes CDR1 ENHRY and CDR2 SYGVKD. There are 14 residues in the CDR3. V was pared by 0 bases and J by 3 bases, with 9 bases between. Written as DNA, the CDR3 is TGTGCCATCAGTGAGTCGACGACAGTCTACGAGCAGTACTTC. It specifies CAISESTTVYEQYF.

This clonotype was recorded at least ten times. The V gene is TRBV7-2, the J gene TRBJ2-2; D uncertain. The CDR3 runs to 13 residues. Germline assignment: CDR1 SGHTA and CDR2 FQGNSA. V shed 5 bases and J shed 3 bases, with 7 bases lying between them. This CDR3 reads CASSIRDTGELFF. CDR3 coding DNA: TGTGCCAGCAGCATCCGGGACACCGGGGAGCTGTTTTTT.

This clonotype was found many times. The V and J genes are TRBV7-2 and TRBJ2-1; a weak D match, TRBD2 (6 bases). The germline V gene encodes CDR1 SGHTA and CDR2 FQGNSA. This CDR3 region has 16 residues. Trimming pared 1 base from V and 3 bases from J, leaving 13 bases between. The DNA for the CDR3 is TGTGCCAGCAGCTTAGGGGGTAGCGGCCTCTACAATGAGCAGTTCTTC. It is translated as CASSLGGSGLYNEQFF.